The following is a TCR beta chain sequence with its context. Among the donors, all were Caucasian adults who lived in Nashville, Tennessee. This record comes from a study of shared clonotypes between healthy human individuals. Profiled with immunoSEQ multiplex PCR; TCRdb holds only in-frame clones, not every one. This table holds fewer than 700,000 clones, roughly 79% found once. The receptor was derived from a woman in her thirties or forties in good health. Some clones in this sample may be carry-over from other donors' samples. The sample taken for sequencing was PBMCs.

The CDR3 here is CASNPDYPRSSGELFF. The CDR3 nucleotides read TGTGCCAGCAACCCGGACTATCCCCGGAGCTCCGGGGAGCTGTTTTTT. V usage is TRBV28 and J usage is TRBJ2-2; D might be TRBD2 (6 bases). Germline V gene sequence: CDR1 MDHEN, CDR2 SYDVKM. The CDR3 extends over 16 amino acids. Trimming cost V 7 bases and J 6 bases, with 21 bases left between them.